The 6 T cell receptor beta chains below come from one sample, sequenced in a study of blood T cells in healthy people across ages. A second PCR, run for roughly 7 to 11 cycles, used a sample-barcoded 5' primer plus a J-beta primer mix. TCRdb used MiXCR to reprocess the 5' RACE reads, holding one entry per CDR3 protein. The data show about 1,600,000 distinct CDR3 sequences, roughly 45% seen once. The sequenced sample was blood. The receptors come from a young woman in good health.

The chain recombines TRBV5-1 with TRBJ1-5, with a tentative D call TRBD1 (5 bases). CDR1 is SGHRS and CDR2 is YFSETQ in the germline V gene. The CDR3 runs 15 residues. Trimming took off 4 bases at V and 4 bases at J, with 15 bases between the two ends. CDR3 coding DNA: TGCGCCAGCAGCCTCCTCGGGACGGATAATCAGCCCCAGCATTTT. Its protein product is CASSLLGTDNQPQHF.

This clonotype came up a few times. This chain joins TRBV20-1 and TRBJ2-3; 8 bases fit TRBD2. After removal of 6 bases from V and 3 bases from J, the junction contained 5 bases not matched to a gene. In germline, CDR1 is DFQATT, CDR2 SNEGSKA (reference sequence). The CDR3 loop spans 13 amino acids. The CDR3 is CSAASGRTDTQYF. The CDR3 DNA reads TGCAGTGCCGCAAGCGGGAGAACAGATACGCAGTATTTT.

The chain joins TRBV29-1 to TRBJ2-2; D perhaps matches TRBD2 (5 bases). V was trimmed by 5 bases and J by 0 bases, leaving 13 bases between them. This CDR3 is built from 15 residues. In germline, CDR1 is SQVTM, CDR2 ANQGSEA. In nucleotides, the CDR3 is TGCAGCGTTAGTAGCGAGACCACGAACACCGGGGAGCTGTTTTTT. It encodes CSVSSETTNTGELFF.

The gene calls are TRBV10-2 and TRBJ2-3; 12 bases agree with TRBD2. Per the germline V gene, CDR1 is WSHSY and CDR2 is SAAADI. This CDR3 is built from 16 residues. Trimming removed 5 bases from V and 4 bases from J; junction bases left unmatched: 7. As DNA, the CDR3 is TGCGCCAGCAGTCGTCTAGCGGGGGGGCTATCAGATACGCAGTATTTT. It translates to CASSRLAGGLSDTQYF.

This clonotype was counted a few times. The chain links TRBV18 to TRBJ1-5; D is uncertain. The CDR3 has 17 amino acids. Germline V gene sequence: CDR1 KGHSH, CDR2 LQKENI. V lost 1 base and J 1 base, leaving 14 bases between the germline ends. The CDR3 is CASSPRLSDGSNQPQHF. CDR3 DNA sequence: TGTGCCAGCTCACCACGACTGTCGGATGGAAGCAATCAGCCCCAGCATTTT.

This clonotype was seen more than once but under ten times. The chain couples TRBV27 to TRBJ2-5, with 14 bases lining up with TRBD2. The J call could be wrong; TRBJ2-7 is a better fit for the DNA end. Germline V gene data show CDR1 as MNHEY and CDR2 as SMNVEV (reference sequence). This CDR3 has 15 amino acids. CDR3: CASSLGTSGSDEQYF. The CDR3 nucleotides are TGTGCCAGCAGCCTTGGGACTAGCGGGAGTGACGAGCAGTACTTC.